Included here is one T cell receptor (beta chain) sequence, with context. Its antigen is not known. Libraries were prepared by immunoSEQ multiplex PCR; TCRdb keeps only in-frame clonotypes and omits some of them. Of roughly 200,000 clones listed, approximately 90% are singletons. This CDR3 contains 12 residues. V shed 0 bases and J shed 9 bases, with 10 bases lying between them. Germline CDR1 is SGHDT and CDR2 is YYEEEE. This sample is part of a study of T cell responses to AZD1222 COVID-19 vaccine. Findings and caveats of the study: Donors in the cohort were predominantly white British and more often female, and clonal diversity was possibly underestimated. Vaccine-associated CD4 TCRs ranged over spike, dominating at 160-218 and 743-854. There were repertoire samples only from the period after the peak T cell response.

The clonotype comes from an adult who received the AZD1222 COVID-19 vaccine. The V call is TRBV5-6, the J call TRBJ2-7; tentatively, D is TRBD1 (6 bases). The sequencing used peripheral blood, collected 28 days after the second AZD1222 dose. The CDR3 loop reads CASSLARGRQYF. The CDR3 region has the DNA TGTGCCAGCAGCTTGGCCAGGGGAAGGCAGTACTTC.